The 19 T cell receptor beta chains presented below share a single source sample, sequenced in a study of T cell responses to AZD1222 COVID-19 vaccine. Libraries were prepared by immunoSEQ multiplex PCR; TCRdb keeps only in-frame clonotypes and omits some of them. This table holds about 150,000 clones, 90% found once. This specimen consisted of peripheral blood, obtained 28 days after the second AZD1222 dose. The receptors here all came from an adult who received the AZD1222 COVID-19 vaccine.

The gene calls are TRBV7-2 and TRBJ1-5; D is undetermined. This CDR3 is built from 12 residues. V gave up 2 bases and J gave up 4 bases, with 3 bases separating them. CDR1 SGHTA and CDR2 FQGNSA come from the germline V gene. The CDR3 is CASSLPNQPQHF. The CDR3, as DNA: TGTGCCAGCAGCTTACCAAATCAGCCCCAGCATTTT. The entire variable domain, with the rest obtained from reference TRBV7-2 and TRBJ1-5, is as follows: GAGVSQSPSNKVTEKGKDVELRCDPISGHTALYWYRQSLGQGLEFLIYFQGNSAPDKSGLPSDRFSAERTGGSVSTLTIQRTQQEDSAVYLCASSLPNQPQHFGDGTRLSIL.

The CDR3 is CAWSVGGTSPLHF. The CDR3 DNA sequence: TGTGCCTGGAGTGTTGGTGGTACCTCACCCCTCCACTTT. The V and J genes are TRBV30 and TRBJ1-6, with D unclear. Trimming took off 0 bases at V and 10 bases at J, with 10 bases between the two ends. This CDR3 has 13 amino acids. CDR1 is GTSNPN, CDR2 SVGIG, per germline (reference sequence).

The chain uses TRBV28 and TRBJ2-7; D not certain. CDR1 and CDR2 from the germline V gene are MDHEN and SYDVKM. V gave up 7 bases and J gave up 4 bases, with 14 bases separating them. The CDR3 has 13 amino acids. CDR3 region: CASKGPAQYEQYF. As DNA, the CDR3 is TGTGCCAGCAAAGGCCCAGCCCAATACGAGCAGTACTTC. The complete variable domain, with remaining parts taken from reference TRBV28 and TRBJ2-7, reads DVKVTQSSRYLVKRTGEKVFLECVQDMDHENMFWYRQDPGLGLRLIYFSYDVKMKEKGDIPEGYSVSREKKERFSLILESASTNQTSMYLCASKGPAQYEQYFGPGTRLTVT.

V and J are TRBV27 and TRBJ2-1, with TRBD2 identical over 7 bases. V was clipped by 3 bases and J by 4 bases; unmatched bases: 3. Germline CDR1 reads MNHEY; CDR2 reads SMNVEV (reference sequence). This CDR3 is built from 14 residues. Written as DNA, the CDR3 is TGTGCCAGCAGTTTCTCTAGCGGTTACAATGAGCAGTTCTTC. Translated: CASSFSSGYNEQFF.

CDR3 sequence: CSVWSGVNSYEQYF. CDR3 DNA: TGCAGCGTTTGGTCGGGGGTTAACTCCTACGAGCAGTACTTC. The chain uses TRBV29-1 and TRBJ2-7, with a tentative D call TRBD2 (6 bases). Germline values: CDR1 SQVTM, CDR2 ANQGSEA. Trimming left V 5 bases short and J 0 bases short, with 14 bases between. This CDR3 spans 14 amino acids.

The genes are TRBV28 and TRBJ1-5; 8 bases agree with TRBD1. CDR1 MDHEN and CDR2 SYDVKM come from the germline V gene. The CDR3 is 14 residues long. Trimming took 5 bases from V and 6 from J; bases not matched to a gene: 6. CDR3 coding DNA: TGTGCCAGCAGTGACCCCGGACAGGGTCAGCCCCAGCATTTT. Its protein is CASSDPGQGQPQHF.

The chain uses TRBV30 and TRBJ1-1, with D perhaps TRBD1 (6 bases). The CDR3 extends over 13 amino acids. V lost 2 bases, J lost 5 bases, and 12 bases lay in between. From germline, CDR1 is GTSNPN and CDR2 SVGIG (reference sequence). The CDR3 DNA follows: TGTGCCTGGAGTATCTCCCAGGGGACTGAAGCTTTCTTT. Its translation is CAWSISQGTEAFF.

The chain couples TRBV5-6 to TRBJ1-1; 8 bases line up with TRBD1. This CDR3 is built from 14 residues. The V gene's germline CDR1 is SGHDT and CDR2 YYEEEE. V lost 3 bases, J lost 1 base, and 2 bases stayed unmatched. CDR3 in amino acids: CASSSGTGNTEAFF. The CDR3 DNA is TGTGCCAGCAGCTCAGGGACAGGGAACACTGAAGCTTTCTTT.

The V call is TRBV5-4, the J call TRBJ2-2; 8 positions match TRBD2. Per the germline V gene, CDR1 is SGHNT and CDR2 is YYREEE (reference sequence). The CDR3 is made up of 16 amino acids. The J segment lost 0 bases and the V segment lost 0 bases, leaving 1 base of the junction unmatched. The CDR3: CASSLEGLANTGELFF. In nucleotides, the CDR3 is TGTGCCAGCAGCTTGGAGGGACTAGCGAACACCGGGGAGCTGTTTTTT.

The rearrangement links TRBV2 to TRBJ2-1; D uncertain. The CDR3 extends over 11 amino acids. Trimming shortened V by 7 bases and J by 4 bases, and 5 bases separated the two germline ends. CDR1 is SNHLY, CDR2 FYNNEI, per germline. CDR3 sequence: CASTQYNEQFF. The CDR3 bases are TGTGCCAGCACTCAATACAATGAGCAGTTCTTC.

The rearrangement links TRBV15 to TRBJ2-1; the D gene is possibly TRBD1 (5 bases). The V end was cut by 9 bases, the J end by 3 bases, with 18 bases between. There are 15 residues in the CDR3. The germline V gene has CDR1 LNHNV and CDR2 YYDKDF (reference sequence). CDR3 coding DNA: TGTGCCACAACCCAGGGCCTAGGTAACTACAATGAGCAGTTCTTC. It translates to CATTQGLGNYNEQFF.

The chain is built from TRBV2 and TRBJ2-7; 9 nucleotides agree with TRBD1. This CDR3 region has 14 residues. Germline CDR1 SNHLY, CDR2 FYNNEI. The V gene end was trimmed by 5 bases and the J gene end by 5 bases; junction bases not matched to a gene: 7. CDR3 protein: CASSTGTGSHEQYF. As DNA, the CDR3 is TGTGCCAGCAGTACCGGGACAGGGTCCCACGAGCAGTACTTC. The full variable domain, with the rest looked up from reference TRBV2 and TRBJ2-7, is EPEVTQTPSHQVTQMGQEVILRCVPISNHLYFYWYRQILGQKVEFLVSFYNNEISEKSEIFDDQFSVERPDGSNFTLKIRSTKLEDSAMYFCASSTGTGSHEQYFGPGTRLTVT.

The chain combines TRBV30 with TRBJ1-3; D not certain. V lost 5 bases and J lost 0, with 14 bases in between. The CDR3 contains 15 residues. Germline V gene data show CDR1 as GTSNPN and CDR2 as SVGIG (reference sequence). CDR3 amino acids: CAWAGQAVSGNTIYF. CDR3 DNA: TGTGCCTGGGCCGGGCAGGCCGTCTCTGGAAACACCATATATTTT. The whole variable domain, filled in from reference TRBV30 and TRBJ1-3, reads SQTIHQWPATLVQPVGSPLSLECTVEGTSNPNLYWYRQAAGRGLQLLFYSVGIGQISSEVPQNLSASRPQDRQFILSSKKLLLSDSGFYLCAWAGQAVSGNTIYFGEGSWLTVV.

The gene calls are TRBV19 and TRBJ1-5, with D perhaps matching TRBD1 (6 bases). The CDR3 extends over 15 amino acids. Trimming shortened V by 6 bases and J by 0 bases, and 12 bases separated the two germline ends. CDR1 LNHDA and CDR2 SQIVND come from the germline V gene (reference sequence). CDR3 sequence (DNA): TGTGCCAGTAGCCCTAGGGGGGATAGCAATCAGCCCCAGCATTTT. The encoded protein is CASSPRGDSNQPQHF.

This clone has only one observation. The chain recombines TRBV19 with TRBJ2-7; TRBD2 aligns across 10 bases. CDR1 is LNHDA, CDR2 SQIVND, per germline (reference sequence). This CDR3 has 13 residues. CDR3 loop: CAAGGPGVYEQYF. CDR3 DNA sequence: TGTGCAGCGGGAGGGCCTGGTGTGTACGAGCAGTACTTC.

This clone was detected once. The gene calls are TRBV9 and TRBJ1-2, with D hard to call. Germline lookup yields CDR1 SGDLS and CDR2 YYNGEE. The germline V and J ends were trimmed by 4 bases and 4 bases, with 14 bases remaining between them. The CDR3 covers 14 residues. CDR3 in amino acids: CASSRTGPAYGYTF. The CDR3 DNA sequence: TGTGCCAGCAGCAGAACGGGTCCGGCCTATGGCTACACCTTC.

The CDR3 loop reads CASSEIIGGRLNNEQFF. The CDR3 DNA follows: TGTGCCAGCAGTGAAATAATTGGGGGCCGCCTGAACAATGAGCAGTTCTTC. V usage is TRBV6-1 and J usage is TRBJ2-1, with D tentatively TRBD1 (6 bases). CDR1 and CDR2 (germline): MNHNS, SASEGT. The CDR3 has 17 amino acids. Trimming took off 2 bases at V and 5 bases at J, with 19 bases between the two ends.

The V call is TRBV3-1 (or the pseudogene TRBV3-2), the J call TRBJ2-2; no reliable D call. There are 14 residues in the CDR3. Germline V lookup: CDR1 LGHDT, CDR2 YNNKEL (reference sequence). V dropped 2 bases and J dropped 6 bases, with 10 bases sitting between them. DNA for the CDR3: TGTGCCAGCAGCCAACGGGTAGGCGCCGGGGAGCTGTTTTTT. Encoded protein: CASSQRVGAGELFF.

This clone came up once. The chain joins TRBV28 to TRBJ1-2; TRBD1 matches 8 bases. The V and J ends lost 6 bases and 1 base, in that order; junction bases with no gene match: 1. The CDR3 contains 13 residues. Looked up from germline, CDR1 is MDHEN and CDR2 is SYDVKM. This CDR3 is CASRQGVNYGYTF. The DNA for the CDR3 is TGTGCCAGCAGACAGGGGGTTAACTATGGCTACACCTTC.